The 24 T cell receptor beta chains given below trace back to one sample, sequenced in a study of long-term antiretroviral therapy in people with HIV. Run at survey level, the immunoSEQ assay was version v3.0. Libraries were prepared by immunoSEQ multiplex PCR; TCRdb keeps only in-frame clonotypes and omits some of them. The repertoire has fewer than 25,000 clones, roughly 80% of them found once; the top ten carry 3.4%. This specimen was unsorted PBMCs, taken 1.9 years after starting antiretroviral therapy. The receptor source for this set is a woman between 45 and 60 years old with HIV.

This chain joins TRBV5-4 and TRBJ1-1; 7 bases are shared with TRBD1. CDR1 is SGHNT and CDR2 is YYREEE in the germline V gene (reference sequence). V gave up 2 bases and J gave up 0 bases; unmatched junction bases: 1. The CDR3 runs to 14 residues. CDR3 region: CASSFTGVNTEAFF. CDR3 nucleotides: TGTGCCAGCAGCTTTACAGGGGTGAACACTGAAGCTTTCTTT.

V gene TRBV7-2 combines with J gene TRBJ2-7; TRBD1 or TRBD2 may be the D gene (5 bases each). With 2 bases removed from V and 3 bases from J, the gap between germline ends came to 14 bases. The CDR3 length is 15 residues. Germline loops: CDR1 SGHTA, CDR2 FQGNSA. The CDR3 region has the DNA TGTGCCAGCAGCTTAACCCGGGACGGAGGCTACGAGCAGTACTTC. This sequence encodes CASSLTRDGGYEQYF.

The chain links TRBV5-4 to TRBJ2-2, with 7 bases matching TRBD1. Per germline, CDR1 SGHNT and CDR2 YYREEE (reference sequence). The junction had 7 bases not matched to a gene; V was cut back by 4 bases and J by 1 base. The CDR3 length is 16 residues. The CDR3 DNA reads TGTGCCAGCAGCCGACTGGGACAGCTGAACACCGGGGAGCTGTTTTTT. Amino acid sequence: CASSRLGQLNTGELFF.

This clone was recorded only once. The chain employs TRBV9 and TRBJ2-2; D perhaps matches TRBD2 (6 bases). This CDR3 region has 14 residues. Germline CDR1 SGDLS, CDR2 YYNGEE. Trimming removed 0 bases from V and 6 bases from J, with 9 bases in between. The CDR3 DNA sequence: TGTGCCAGCAGCGTAGGGTGGGAGGCCGGGGAGCTGTTTTTT. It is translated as CASSVGWEAGELFF.

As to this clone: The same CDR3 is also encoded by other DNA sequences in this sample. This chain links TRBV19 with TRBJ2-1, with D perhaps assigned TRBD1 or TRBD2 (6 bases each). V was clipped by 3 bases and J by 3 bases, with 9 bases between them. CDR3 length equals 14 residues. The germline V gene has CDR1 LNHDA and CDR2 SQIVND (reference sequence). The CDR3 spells CASSIGGDYNEQFF. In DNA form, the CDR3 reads TGTGCCAGTAGTATCGGGGGCGACTACAATGAGCAGTTCTTC.

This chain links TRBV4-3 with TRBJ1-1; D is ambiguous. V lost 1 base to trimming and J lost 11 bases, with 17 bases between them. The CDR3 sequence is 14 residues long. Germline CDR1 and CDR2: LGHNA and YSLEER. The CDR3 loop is CASSQGEMGGKAFF. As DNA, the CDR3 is TGCGCCAGCAGCCAAGGGGAGATGGGCGGTAAGGCTTTCTTT.

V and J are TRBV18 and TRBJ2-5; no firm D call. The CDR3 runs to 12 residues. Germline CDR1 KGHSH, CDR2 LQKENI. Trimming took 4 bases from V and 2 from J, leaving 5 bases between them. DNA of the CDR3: TGTGCCAGCTCACTGGAACAAGAGACCCAGTACTTC. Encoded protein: CASSLEQETQYF. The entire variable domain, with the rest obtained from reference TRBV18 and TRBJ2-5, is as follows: NAGVMQNPRHLVRRRGQEARLRCSPMKGHSHVYWYRQLPEEGLKFMVYLQKENIIDESGMPKERFSAEFPKEGPSILRIQQVVRGDSAAYFCASSLEQETQYFGPGTRLLVL.

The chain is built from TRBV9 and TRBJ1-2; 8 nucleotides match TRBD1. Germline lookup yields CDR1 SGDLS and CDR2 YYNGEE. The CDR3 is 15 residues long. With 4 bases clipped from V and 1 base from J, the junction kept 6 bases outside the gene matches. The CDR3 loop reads CASSLRDRLNYGYTF. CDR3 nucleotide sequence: TGTGCCAGCAGCCTTCGGGACAGGCTTAACTATGGCTACACCTTC. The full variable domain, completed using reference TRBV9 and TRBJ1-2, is DSGVTQTPKHLITATGQRVTLRCSPRSGDLSVYWYQQSLDQGLQFLIQYYNGEERAKGNILERFSAQQFPDLHSELNLSSLELGDSALYFCASSLRDRLNYGYTFGSGTRLTVV.

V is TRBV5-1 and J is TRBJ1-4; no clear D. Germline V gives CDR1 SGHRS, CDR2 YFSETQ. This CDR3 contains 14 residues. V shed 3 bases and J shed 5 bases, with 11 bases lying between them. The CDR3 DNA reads TGCGCCAGCAGCTGGGGTCCGGGGAATGAAAAACTGTTTTTT. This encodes CASSWGPGNEKLFF.

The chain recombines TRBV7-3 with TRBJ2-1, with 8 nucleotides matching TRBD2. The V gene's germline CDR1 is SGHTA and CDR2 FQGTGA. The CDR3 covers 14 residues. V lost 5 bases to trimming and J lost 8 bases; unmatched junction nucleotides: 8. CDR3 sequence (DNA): TGTGCCAGCAGCCTCGGGACTAGTGAGGATGAGCAGTTCTTC. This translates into CASSLGTSEDEQFF.

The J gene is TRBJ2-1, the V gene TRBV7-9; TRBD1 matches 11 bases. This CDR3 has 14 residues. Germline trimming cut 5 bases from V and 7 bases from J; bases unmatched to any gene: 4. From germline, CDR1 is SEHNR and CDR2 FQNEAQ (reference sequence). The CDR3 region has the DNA TGTGCCAGCAGCCTCCGGGACAGGGGGAATGAGCAGTTCTTC. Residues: CASSLRDRGNEQFF.

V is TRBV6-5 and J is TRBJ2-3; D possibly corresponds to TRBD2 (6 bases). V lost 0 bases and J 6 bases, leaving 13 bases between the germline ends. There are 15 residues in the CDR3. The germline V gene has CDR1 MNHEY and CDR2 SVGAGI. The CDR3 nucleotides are TGTGCCAGCAGTTACTCCCCAGGCGGGACGGATACGCAGTATTTT. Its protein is CASSYSPGGTDTQYF.

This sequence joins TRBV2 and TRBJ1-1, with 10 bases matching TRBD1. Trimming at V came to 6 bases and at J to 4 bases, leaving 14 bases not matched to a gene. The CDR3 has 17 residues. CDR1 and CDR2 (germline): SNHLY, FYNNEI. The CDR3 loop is CASSLLLTGTGATEAFF. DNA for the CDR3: TGTGCCAGCAGCCTGCTACTAACCGGGACAGGGGCCACTGAAGCTTTCTTT. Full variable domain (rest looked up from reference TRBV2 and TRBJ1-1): EPEVTQTPSHQVTQMGQEVILRCVPISNHLYFYWYRQILGQKVEFLVSFYNNEISEKSEIFDDQFSVERPDGSNFTLKIRSTKLEDSAMYFCASSLLLTGTGATEAFFGQGTRLTVV.

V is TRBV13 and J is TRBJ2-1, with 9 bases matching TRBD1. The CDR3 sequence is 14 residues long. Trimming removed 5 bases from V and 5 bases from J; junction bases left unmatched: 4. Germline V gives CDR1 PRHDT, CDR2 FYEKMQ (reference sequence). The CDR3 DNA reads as TGTGCCAGCAGCATCCGGGACAGGGACAATGAGCAGTTCTTC. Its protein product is CASSIRDRDNEQFF.

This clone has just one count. The CDR3 DNA sequence: TGTGCCAGCAGTTCAATACCGGCGGCAACTAATGAAAAACTGTTTTTT. Residues: CASSSIPAATNEKLFF. The chain joins TRBV28 to TRBJ1-4; the D is unclear. Germline V CDR1 and CDR2: MDHEN, SYDVKM. V was shortened by 4 bases and J by 0 bases, with 12 bases between the two germline ends. CDR3 length equals 16 residues. Combining the CDR3 with reference TRBV28 and TRBJ1-4 gives the whole variable domain DVKVTQSSRYLVKRTGEKVFLECVQDMDHENMFWYRQDPGLGLRLIYFSYDVKMKEKGDIPEGYSVSREKKERFSLILESASTNQTSMYLCASSSIPAATNEKLFFGSGTQLSVL.

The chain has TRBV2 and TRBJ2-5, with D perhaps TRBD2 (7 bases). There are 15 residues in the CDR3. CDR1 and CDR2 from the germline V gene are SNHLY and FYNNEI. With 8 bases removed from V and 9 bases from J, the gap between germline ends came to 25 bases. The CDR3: CASPSRGRGGGAQYF. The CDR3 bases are TGTGCCAGCCCAAGCCGGGGAAGAGGGGGAGGGGCCCAGTACTTC.

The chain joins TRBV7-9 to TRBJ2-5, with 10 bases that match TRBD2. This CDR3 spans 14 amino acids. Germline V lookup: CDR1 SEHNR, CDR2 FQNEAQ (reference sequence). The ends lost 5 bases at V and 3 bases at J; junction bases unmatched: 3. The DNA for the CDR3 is TGTGCCAGCAGCAGTAGCGGGGGGAAAGAGACCCAGTACTTC. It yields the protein CASSSSGGKETQYF.

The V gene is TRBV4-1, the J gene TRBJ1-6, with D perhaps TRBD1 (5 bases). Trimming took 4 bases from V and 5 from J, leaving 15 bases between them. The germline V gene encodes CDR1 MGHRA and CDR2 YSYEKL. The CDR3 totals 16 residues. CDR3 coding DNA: TGCGCCAGCAGCCTGGGGTGGGGCTTGGATAATTCACCCCTCCACTTT. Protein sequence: CASSLGWGLDNSPLHF.

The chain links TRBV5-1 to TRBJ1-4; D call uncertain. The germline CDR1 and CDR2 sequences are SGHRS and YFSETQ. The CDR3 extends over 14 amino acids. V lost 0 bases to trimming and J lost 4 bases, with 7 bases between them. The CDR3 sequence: CASSLGAGNEKLFF. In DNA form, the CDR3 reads TGCGCCAGCAGCTTGGGGGCGGGTAATGAAAAACTGTTTTTT.

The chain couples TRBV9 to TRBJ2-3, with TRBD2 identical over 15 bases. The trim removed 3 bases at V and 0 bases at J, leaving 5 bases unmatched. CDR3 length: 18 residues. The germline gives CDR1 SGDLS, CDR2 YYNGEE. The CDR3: CASSGGTSGGSSTDTQYF. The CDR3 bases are TGTGCCAGCAGCGGAGGGACTAGCGGGGGGTCAAGCACAGATACGCAGTATTTT.

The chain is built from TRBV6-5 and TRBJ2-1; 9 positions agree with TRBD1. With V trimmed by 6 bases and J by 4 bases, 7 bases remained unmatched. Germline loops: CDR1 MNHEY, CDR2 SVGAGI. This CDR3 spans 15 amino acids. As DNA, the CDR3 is TGTGCCAGCAGCCCCGGGACAGGGCGATACAATGAGCAGTTCTTC. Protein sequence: CASSPGTGRYNEQFF.

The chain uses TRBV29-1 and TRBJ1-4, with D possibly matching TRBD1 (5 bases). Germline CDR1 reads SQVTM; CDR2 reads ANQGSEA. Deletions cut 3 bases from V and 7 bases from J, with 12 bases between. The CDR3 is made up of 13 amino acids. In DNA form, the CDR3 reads TGCAGCGTTGAGGGGCCGGGGGGTGAAAAACTGTTTTTT. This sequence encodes CSVEGPGGEKLFF.

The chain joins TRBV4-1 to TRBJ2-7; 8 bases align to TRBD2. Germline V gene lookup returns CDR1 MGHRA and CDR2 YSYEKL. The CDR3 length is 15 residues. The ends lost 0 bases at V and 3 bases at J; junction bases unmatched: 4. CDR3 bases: TGCGCCAGCAGCCAAGATCGGACTAGCTTCTACGAGCAGTACTTC. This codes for CASSQDRTSFYEQYF.

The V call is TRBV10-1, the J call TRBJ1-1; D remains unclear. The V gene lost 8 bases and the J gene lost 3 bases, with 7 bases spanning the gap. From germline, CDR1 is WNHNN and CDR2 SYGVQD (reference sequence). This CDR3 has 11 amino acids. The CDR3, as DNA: TGCGCCAGCCTACCCTACACTGAAGCTTTCTTT. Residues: CASLPYTEAFF.